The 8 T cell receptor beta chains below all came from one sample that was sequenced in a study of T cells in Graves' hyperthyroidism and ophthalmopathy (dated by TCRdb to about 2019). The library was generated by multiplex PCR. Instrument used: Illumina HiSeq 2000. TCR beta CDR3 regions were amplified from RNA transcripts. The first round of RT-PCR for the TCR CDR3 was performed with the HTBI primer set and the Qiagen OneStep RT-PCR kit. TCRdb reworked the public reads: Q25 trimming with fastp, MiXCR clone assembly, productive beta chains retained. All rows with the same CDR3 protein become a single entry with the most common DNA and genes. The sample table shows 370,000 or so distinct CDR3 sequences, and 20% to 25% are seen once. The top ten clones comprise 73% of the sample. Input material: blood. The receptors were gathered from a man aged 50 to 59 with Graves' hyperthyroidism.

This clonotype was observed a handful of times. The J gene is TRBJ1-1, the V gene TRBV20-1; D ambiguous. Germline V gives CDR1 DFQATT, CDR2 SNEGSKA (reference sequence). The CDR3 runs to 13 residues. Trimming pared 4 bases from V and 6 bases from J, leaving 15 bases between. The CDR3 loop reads CSATPTASAEAFF. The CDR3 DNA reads TGCAGTGCTACCCCCACCGCGTCCGCTGAAGCTTTCTTT.

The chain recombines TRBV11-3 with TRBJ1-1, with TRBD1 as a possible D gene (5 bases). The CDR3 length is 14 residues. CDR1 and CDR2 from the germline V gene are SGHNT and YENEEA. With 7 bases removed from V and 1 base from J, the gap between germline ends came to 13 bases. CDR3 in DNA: TGTGCCAGCACGCCTGGGGGGGGGAACACTGAAGCTTTCTTT. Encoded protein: CASTPGGGNTEAFF.

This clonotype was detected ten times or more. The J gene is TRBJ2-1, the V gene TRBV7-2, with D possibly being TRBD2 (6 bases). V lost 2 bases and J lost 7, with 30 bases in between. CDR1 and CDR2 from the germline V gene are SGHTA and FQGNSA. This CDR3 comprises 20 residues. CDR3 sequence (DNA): TGTGCCAGCAGCTTATTTTTGGCGGGAACCAAAAACTTCCCCCTAAATGAGCAGTTCTTC. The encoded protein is CASSLFLAGTKNFPLNEQFF.

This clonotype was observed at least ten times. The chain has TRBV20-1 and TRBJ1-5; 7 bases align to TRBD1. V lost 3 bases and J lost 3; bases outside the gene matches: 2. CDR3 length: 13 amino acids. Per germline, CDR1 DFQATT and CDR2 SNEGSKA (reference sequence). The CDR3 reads CSARTGFNQPQHF. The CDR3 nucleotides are TGCAGTGCTAGGACAGGGTTCAATCAGCCCCAGCATTTT.

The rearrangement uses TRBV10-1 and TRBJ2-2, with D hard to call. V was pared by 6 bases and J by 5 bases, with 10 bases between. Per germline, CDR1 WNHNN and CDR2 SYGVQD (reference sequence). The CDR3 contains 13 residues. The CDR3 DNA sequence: TGCGCCAGCAGCCGGGTGAAAACCGGGGAGCTGTTTTTT. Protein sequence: CASSRVKTGELFF.

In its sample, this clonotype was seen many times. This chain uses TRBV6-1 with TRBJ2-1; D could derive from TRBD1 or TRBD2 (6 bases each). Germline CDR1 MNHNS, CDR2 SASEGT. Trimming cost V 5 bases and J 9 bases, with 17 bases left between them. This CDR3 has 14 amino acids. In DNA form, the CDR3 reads TGTGCCAGCAGTAGCCGGGACTGGGGGCCTGAGCAGTTCTTC. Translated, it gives CASSSRDWGPEQFF.

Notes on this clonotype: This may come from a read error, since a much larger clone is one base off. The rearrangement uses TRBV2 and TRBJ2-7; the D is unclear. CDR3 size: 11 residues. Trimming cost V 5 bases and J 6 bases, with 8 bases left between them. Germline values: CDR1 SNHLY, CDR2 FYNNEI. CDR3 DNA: TGTGCCAGCAGTATTGACTGCGAGCAGTACTTC. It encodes CASSIDCEQYF.

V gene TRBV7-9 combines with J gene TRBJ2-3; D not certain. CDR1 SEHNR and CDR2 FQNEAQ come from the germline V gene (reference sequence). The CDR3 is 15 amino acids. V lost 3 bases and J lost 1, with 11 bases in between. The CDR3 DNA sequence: TGTGCCAGCAGCTTGTCTCGGTCTGGCACAGATACGCAGTATTTT. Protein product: CASSLSRSGTDTQYF. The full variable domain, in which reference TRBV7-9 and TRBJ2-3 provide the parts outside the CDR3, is DTGVSQNPRHKITKRGQNVTFRCDPISEHNRLYWYRQTLGQGPEFLTYFQNEAQLEKSRLLSDRFSAERPKGSFSTLEIQRTEQGDSAMYLCASSLSRSGTDTQYFGPGTRLTVL.